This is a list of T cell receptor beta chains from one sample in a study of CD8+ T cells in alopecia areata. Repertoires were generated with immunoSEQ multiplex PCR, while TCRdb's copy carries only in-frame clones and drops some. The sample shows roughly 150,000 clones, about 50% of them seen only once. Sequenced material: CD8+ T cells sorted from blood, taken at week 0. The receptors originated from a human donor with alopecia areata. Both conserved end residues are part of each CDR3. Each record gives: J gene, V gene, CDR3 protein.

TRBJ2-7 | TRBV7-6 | CASSSGWTDSYEQYF
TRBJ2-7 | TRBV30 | CAWSGGQGVYEQYF
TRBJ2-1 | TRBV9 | CASRGDSLEQFF
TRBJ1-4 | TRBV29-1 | CSVMTGVNEKLFF
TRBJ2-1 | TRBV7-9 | CASSPTGTPYEQFF
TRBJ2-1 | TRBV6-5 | CASSYMGEPGYNEQFF
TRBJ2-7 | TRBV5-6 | CASSSNSYEQYF
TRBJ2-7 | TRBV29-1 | CSVVTGYEQYF
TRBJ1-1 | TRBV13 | CASSLLDSEAFF
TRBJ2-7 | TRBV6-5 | CASRPGTGVVEQYF
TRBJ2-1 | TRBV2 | CASTLVAGEDNEQFF
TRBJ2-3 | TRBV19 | CASSITAGADTQYF
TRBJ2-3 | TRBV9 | CASSVGGGQNTQYF
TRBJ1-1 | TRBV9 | CASSPGQGALGTEAFF
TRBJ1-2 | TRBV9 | CASSTREHGDPYGYTF
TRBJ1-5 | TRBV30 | CAWSVGQGNQPQHF
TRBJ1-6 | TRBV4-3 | CASSQDSGPGGNSPLHF
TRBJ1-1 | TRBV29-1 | CSVDHGKGDAEAFF
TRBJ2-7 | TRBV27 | CASSSTGRTYEQYF
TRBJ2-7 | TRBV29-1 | CSVEGGDGALDEQYF
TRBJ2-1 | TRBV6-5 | CASRSGGNEQFF
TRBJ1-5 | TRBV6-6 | CASSSGGLEQPQHF
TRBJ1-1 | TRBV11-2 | CASSLGPMNTEAFF
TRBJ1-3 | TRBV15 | CATSAGRVVDTIYF
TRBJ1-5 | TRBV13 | CASSLGGRGPQHF
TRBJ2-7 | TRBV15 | CATSAGTSAYEQYF
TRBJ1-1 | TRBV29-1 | CSAEGGTEAFF
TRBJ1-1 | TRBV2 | CASSAGQPEAFF
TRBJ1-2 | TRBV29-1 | CSADIHGNYGYTF
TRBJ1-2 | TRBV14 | CASSLLEDYGYTF
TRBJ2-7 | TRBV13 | CASSLTGSYEQYF
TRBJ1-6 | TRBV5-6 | CASSQNRIPLHF
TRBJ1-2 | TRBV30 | CAWSPTGNYGYTF
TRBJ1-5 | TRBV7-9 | CASSPGQGGQPQHF
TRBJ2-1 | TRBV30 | CAWSAGTGDEQFF
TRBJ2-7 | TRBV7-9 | CASSPPTGEVYEQYF
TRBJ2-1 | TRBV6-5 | CASSYSFSGTNNEQFF
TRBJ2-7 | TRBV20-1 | CSARSGPEQYF
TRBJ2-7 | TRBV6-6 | CASSYPGEYEQYF
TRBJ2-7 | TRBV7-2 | CASSLGNQLLGEQYF